These 17 T cell receptor beta chains originate from one sample sequenced in a study of T cells in Graves' hyperthyroidism and ophthalmopathy. The investigators amplified TCR beta CDR3 regions from RNA transcripts. Initially, a first-round RT-PCR of the TCR CDR3 employed the HTBI primer set. TCRdb called the multiplex PCR reads again in MiXCR, with one record for every CDR3 protein. The sample includes hundreds of thousands of distinct CDR3 sequences, approximately 15% of them seen just once. Sequenced sample: blood. These receptor sequences come from a woman under 40 with Graves' hyperthyroidism that later progressed to Graves' ophthalmopathy.

The sample holds many counts of this clonotype. The CDR3 sequence is CASSRDSTQTQYF. The CDR3 DNA reads as TGTGCCAGTAGTCGCGATAGTACGCAGACCCAGTACTTC. The chain is built from TRBV19 and TRBJ2-5; D is ambiguous. V was cut by 5 bases and J by 6 bases, with 13 bases left in between. Looked up from germline, CDR1 is LNHDA and CDR2 is SQIVND (reference sequence). The CDR3 has 13 amino acids.

The table lists this clonotype with many counts. The chain joins TRBV15 to TRBJ1-2; 7 bases are a match to TRBD1. After removal of 3 bases from V and 4 bases from J, the junction contained 5 bases not matched to a gene. The germline gives CDR1 LNHNV, CDR2 YYDKDF (reference sequence). This CDR3 contains 14 residues. Written as DNA, the CDR3 is TGTGCCACCAGCAGGACAGGGATGAGCTATGGCTACACCTTC. Its protein product is CATSRTGMSYGYTF.

There are many counts of this clonotype. V and J are TRBV10-3 and TRBJ2-3; 11 nucleotides match TRBD2. The germline CDR1 and CDR2 sequences are ENHRY and SYGVKD. The CDR3 runs to 14 residues. With 8 bases clipped from V and 6 bases from J, the junction kept 7 bases outside the gene matches. CDR3 in DNA: TGTGCCATCGGTGCTAGCGGGAGGAGGGATACGCAGTATTTT. Amino acid sequence: CAIGASGRRDTQYF.

This clonotype occurred many times. The chain joins TRBV7-6 to TRBJ2-5; a possible D gene is TRBD1 (6 bases). The CDR3 is 16 amino acids. Looked up from germline, CDR1 is SGHVS and CDR2 is FNYEAQ. The V gene lost 1 base and the J gene lost 0 bases, with 12 bases spanning the gap. The CDR3 region is CASSLGTETYQETQYF. CDR3 DNA: TGTGCCAGCAGCTTAGGGACAGAAACTTACCAAGAGACCCAGTACTTC. Variable domain in full (rest from reference TRBV7-6 and TRBJ2-5): GAGVSQSPRYKVTKRGQDVALRCDPISGHVSLYWYRQALGQGPEFLTYFNYEAQQDKSGLPNDRFSAERPEGSISTLTIQRTEQRDSAMYRCASSLGTETYQETQYFGPGTRLLVL.

This clonotype was counted at least ten times. The rearrangement links TRBV20-1 to TRBJ2-7; D is possibly TRBD2 (5 bases). CDR1 is DFQATT and CDR2 is SNEGSKA in the germline V gene (reference sequence). The CDR3 totals 14 residues. Between the trimmed V and J ends, which lost 5 bases and 3 bases, there was a span of 17 bases. Here the CDR3 DNA reads TGCAGTGCTTCCCGAGGGAGTTTGGACTACGAGCAGTACTTC. Translation: CSASRGSLDYEQYF.

This clonotype was picked up many times. The chain links TRBV7-9 to TRBJ2-1; TRBD2 matches at 7 bases. Losses at the gene ends were 3 bases for V and 1 base for J; bases not matched to a gene: 3. The CDR3 is 15 residues long. From germline, CDR1 is SEHNR and CDR2 FQNEAQ (reference sequence). The CDR3 loop is CASSFEGGSYNEQFF. The CDR3 coding sequence is TGTGCCAGCAGCTTCGAGGGAGGGTCCTACAATGAGCAGTTCTTC.

In the case of this clonotype: A much larger clone differs by one base, so this may be a read error. The V call is TRBV10-3, the J call TRBJ1-5, with D maybe TRBD1 (5 bases). The CDR3 consists of 16 residues. Trimming shortened V by 2 bases and J by 0 bases, and 11 bases separated the two germline ends. CDR1 and CDR2 from the germline V gene are ENHRY and SYGVKD. CDR3 in DNA: TGTGCCATCAGTGAGGTGAGACAGACTAGCAATCAGCCCCAGCATTTT. It specifies CAISEVRQTSNQPQHF.

Many counts were recorded for this clonotype. The chain has TRBV11-2 and TRBJ2-2; 9 positions agree with TRBD1. This CDR3 is built from 16 residues. Trimming removed 5 bases from V and 5 bases from J; junction bases left unmatched: 9. The V gene's germline CDR1 is SGHAT and CDR2 FQNNGV. The CDR3 coding sequence is TGTGCCAGCAGCGCCCCCACAGGGGGCTGGACCGGGGAGCTGTTTTTT. Protein product: CASSAPTGGWTGELFF.

V and J are TRBV4-3 and TRBJ1-2; a possible D gene is TRBD1 (6 bases). Looked up from germline, CDR1 is LGHNA and CDR2 is YSLEER. This CDR3 has 14 residues. Trimming removed 3 bases at V and 1 base at J, with 9 bases between. CDR3 nucleotide sequence: TGCGCCAGCAGCCATATACAGGGTAACTATGGCTACACCTTC. It codes for CASSHIQGNYGYTF.

This clonotype was picked up a small number of times. The V gene is TRBV4-1, the J gene TRBJ2-2, with D perhaps matching TRBD2 (5 bases). CDR1 is MGHRA and CDR2 is YSYEKL in the germline V gene. V lost 1 base and J lost 8, with 8 bases in between. The CDR3 extends over 13 amino acids. DNA for the CDR3: TGCGCCAGCAGCCAAGGAGGGTCGGGGGAGCTGTTTTTT. Translating it yields CASSQGGSGELFF.

The chain is built from TRBV11-2 and TRBJ2-1; 12 nucleotides align to TRBD2. V shed 1 base, J shed 8 bases, and the junction held 9 bases outside the gene matches. Germline values: CDR1 SGHAT, CDR2 FQNNGV. This CDR3 spans 17 amino acids. The CDR3 sequence: CASSLVGGLAGWDEQFF. The CDR3, as DNA: TGTGCCAGCAGCTTAGTGGGGGGACTAGCGGGTTGGGATGAGCAGTTCTTC.

This clonotype was found a few times. The rearrangement uses TRBV14 and TRBJ2-5; weak D call: TRBD2 (5 bases). Trimming cost V 4 bases and J 5 bases, with 17 bases left between them. The CDR3 has 15 amino acids. In germline, CDR1 is SGHDN, CDR2 FVKESK. The CDR3 loop is CASSPPVRERETQYF. For the CDR3, the DNA is TGTGCCAGCAGCCCCCCGGTGAGGGAGCGTGAGACCCAGTACTTC.

The DNA of the CDR3 is TGTGCCAGTAGGGTGGAGAACACTGAAGCTTTCTTT. It encodes CASRVENTEAFF. The chain employs TRBV6-2 or TRBV6-3 and TRBJ1-1; D gene uncertain. There are 12 residues in the CDR3. Germline V gene lookup returns CDR1 MNHEY and CDR2 SVGEGT. Deletions cut 9 bases from V and 1 base from J, with 9 bases between.

This clonotype was seen at least ten times. This sequence joins TRBV11-2 and TRBJ2-5; no clear D. Deletions cut 5 bases from V and 1 base from J, with 14 bases between. The CDR3 length is 15 residues. Per germline, CDR1 SGHAT and CDR2 FQNNGV. The CDR3 is CASSPDLLLQETQYF. CDR3 nucleotides: TGTGCCAGCAGCCCTGACTTACTACTCCAAGAGACCCAGTACTTC. The full variable domain, in which reference TRBV11-2 and TRBJ2-5 provide the parts outside the CDR3, is EAGVAQSPRYKIIEKRQSVAFWCNPISGHATLYWYQQILGQGPKLLIQFQNNGVVDDSQLPKDRFSAERLKGVDSTLKIQPAKLEDSAVYLCASSPDLLLQETQYFGPGTRLLVL.

About this clonotype itself: This may come from a read error, since a much larger clone is one base off. The V call is TRBV29-1, the J call TRBJ2-1; possible D gene TRBD2, 5 bases. Germline V gene lookup returns CDR1 SQVTM and CDR2 ANQGSEA. The CDR3 extends over 15 amino acids. The CDR3 DNA is TGCAGCGTTTTAAGCGGTGGGAGCTCCTACAATGATCAGTTCTTC. Its protein is CSVLSGGSSYNDQFF.

This clonotype was observed a few times. The chain employs TRBV5-1 and TRBJ2-6; no clear D. The V and J ends lost 4 bases and 0 bases respectively, with 11 bases between them. CDR3 length equals 16 residues. The germline V gene has CDR1 SGHRS and CDR2 YFSETQ. The CDR3 region has the DNA TGCGCCAGCAGCCTAACCTCGTCCTCTGGGGCCAACGTCCTGACTTTC. Amino acid sequence: CASSLTSSSGANVLTF.

The chain recombines TRBV29-1 with TRBJ1-5; possible D gene TRBD1, 5 bases. Germline V gives CDR1 SQVTM, CDR2 ANQGSEA. This CDR3 is 13 amino acids long. The V end was cut by 4 bases, the J end by 4 bases, with 11 bases between. The CDR3 DNA follows: TGCAGCGTTGCCGGGACGGAAAATCAGCCCCAGCATTTT. Protein product: CSVAGTENQPQHF. The full variable domain, completed using reference TRBV29-1 and TRBJ1-5, is SAVISQKPSRDICQRGTSLTIQCQVDSQVTMMFWYRQQPGQSLTLIATANQGSEATYESGFVIDKFPISRPNLTFSTLTVSNMSPEDSSIYLCSVAGTENQPQHFGDGTRLSIL.